This T cell receptor beta chain originates from a study of OX40 agonist ivuxolimab in advanced cancers. Study-level findings and limits: In the 0.1-3.0 mg/kg groups, partial responders showed among the lowest expansion. Certain nonresponders additionally had low normalized T-cell clonal expansion.

This clone was detected only once. Its antigen is unknown. Germline CDR1 and CDR2: LNHDA and SQIVND (reference sequence). V was clipped by 6 bases and J by 2 bases, with 14 bases between them. CDR3 size: 14 residues. Sequenced by immunoSEQ multiplex PCR; TCRdb stores in-frame clones only, minus some. The sample holds 52,000 or so clones, nearly 95% seen once. V gene TRBV19 combines with J gene TRBJ2-7; no clear D gene. This clonotype was obtained from an adult with an advanced solid tumor such as melanoma, head and neck, liver or kidney cancer. The sample consisted of CD4+ or CD8+ T cells sorted from blood, taken in a trial of the OX40 agonist ivuxolimab. In DNA form, the CDR3 reads TGTGCCAGTAGGCCCCAGGACCGGACCTACGAGCAGTACTTC. Its protein product is CASRPQDRTYEQYF.